The rows below give T cell receptor beta chains drawn from one sample of a study of blood T cell repertoires in COVID-19. Profiled with immunoSEQ multiplex PCR; TCRdb holds only in-frame clones, not every one. The sample gives roughly 200,000 clones, 65% to 85% of which show up once; roughly 8.8% is in the top ten. The material sequenced was peripheral blood. These receptors originate from a man aged 35-49 years with active or convalescent COVID-19. Each CDR3 is given with its conserved first and last residue. A D gene is named only where the DNA matches it firmly. The listing skips clone size in some rows; elsewhere it reads once, few, many or a size class.

J gene | D gene | clone size | V gene | CDR3 protein | CDR3 DNA
TRBJ1-3 | TRBD1 | NA | TRBV9 | CASSQGGTISGNTIYF | TGTGCCAGCTCGCAGGGGGGAACTATTTCTGGAAACACCATATATTTT
TRBJ2-1 | TRBD2 | NA | TRBV24-1 | CATSKGGTSGQFF | TGTGCCACCTCTAAGGGTGGGACTAGTGGGCAGTTCTTC
TRBJ2-2 | TRBD1 | NA | TRBV5-5 | CASSSTSQGAGGELFF | TGTGCCAGCAGCTCCACATCACAGGGGGCTGGCGGGGAGCTGTTTTTT
TRBJ2-2 | NA | NA | TRBV9 | CASSARGNGELFF | TGTGCCAGCAGCGCCAGGGGTAACGGGGAGCTGTTTTTT
TRBJ2-3 | TRBD1 | NA | TRBV10-1 | CASSESIGQGSTDTQYF | TGCGCCAGCAGTGAGTCGATTGGACAGGGCAGCACAGATACGCAGTATTTT
TRBJ1-1 | NA | many | TRBV24-1 | CATSDYGGRRAFF | TGTGCCACCAGTGATTACGGGGGGCGGAGAGCTTTCTTT
TRBJ2-6 | TRBD1 | NA | TRBV11-3 | CASSRGQGAILTGANVLTF | TGTGCCAGCAGCCGGGGACAGGGGGCAATCCTAACTGGGGCCAACGTCCTGACTTTC
TRBJ2-7 | NA | NA | TRBV19 | CASRVFSGSGEQYF | TGTGCCAGTAGGGTTTTTAGTGGTTCAGGCGAGCAGTACTTC
TRBJ1-2 | TRBD1 | NA | TRBV6-2/TRBV6-3 | CASSRQGGDYGYTF | TGTGCCAGCAGTCGACAGGGGGGTGACTATGGCTACACCTTC
TRBJ1-1 | TRBD1 | NA | TRBV30 | CAWSAGQGNTEAFF | TGTGCCTGGAGTGCCGGACAGGGGAACACTGAAGCTTTCTTT
TRBJ1-2 | NA | NA | TRBV4-2 | CASSQELGEVGYTF | TGTGCCAGCAGCCAAGAATTAGGGGAAGTCGGCTACACCTTC
TRBJ2-3 | TRBD1 | NA | TRBV24-1 | CATSGQAGTDTQYF | TGTGCCACCAGCGGACAGGCAGGAACAGATACGCAGTATTTT
TRBJ1-6 | NA | NA | TRBV6-2/TRBV6-3 | CASSYVWADNSPLHF | TGTGCCAGCAGTTACGTCTGGGCAGATAATTCACCCCTCCACTTT
TRBJ1-1 | TRBD1 | NA | TRBV3-1/TRBV3-2 | CASSPSDRGVTEAFF | TGTGCCAGCAGCCCCAGTGACAGGGGGGTCACTGAAGCTTTCTTT
TRBJ1-4 | NA | NA | TRBV6-5 | CASSRTDATNEKLFF | TGTGCCAGCAGTCGGACTGATGCAACTAATGAAAAACTGTTTTTT
TRBJ2-1 | TRBD2 | NA | TRBV4-2 | CASSQPQASGTYNEQFF | TGTGCCAGCAGCCAACCCCAGGCTAGCGGGACTTACAATGAGCAGTTCTTC
TRBJ1-1 | NA | NA | TRBV18 | CASSPLEAMNTEAFF | TGTGCCAGCTCACCACTGGAGGCAATGAACACTGAAGCTTTCTTT
TRBJ2-3 | TRBD2 | NA | TRBV11-2 | CASSTGEGTDTQYF | TGTGCCAGCAGCACCGGGGAGGGTACAGATACGCAGTATTTT
TRBJ1-3 | NA | NA | TRBV18 | CASSLLDNSGNTIYF | TGTGCCAGCTCACTTTTGGACAACTCTGGAAACACCATATATTTT
TRBJ1-6 | NA | NA | TRBV15 | CATSKLDSPLHF | TGTGCCACCAGCAAACTTGATTCACCCCTCCACTTT
TRBJ2-2 | NA | NA | TRBV7-3 | CASSLSDGTGELFF | TGTGCCAGCAGCTTAAGTGACGGGACCGGGGAGCTGTTTTTT
TRBJ2-7 | TRBD1 | NA | TRBV27 | CASSTTTIRDREYEQYF | TGTGCCAGCAGCACTACGACGATCCGGGACAGGGAATACGAGCAGTACTTC
TRBJ1-1 | NA | NA | TRBV7-2 | CASSLVAGLLNTEAFF | TGTGCCAGCAGCTTAGTGGCAGGGCTTTTGAACACTGAAGCTTTCTTT
TRBJ2-3 | TRBD2 | NA | TRBV11-2 | CASSLVAGSTDTQYF | TGTGCCAGCAGCTTAGTAGCGGGATCCACAGATACGCAGTATTTT
TRBJ1-1 | TRBD1 | NA | TRBV15 | CATVGTGSSDTEAFF | TGTGCCACCGTGGGGACAGGGTCTTCAGACACTGAAGCTTTCTTT
TRBJ2-3 | NA | NA | TRBV18 | CASSPPTATDTQYF | TGTGCCAGCTCACCACCGACAGCCACAGATACGCAGTATTTT
TRBJ1-6 | NA | NA | TRBV9 | CASSVGGGLTNSPLHF | TGTGCCAGCAGCGTAGGTGGGGGGTTAACAAATTCACCCCTCCACTTT
TRBJ1-6 | NA | once | TRBV27 | CASSLSMGGGNSPLHF | TGTGCCAGCAGTTTATCCATGGGCGGGGGTAATTCACCCCTCCACTTT
TRBJ1-2 | TRBD1 | NA | TRBV5-1 | CASSPDRVEDGYTF | TGCGCCAGCAGCCCGGACAGGGTTGAGGATGGCTACACCTTC
TRBJ1-1 | NA | NA | TRBV6-5 | CASSPRRENTEAFF | TGTGCCAGCAGTCCCCGACGGGAGAACACTGAAGCTTTCTTT
TRBJ2-1 | TRBD2 | NA | TRBV5-1 | CASSLGLAGGQNEQFF | TGCGCCAGCAGCTTGGGACTAGCGGGGGGGCAAAATGAGCAGTTCTTC
TRBJ2-5 | TRBD1 | NA | TRBV19 | CASSPPGQGETQYF | TGTGCCAGTAGTCCACCGGGACAGGGAGAGACCCAGTACTTC
TRBJ1-2 | NA | NA | TRBV5-1 | CASSHIDRLGYTF | TGCGCCAGCAGTCATATCGACAGGCTCGGCTACACCTTC
TRBJ1-2 | NA | NA | TRBV6-5 | CASSAIPRVSYGYTF | TGTGCCAGCAGCGCAATCCCCAGGGTGTCGTATGGCTACACCTTC
TRBJ1-5 | NA | NA | TRBV5-6 | CASSLGQVNQPQHF | TGTGCCAGCAGCTTGGGACAAGTTAATCAGCCCCAGCATTTT
TRBJ2-3 | TRBD2 | few | TRBV4-1 | CASSQTTMGLAGVKSTDTQYF | TGCGCCAGCAGCCAAACCACAATGGGACTAGCGGGGGTTAAGAGCACAGATACGCAGTATTTT
TRBJ1-6 | NA | once | TRBV23-1 | CARAPIRTQAPYNSPLHF | TGCGCCCGCGCGCCAATTAGGACTCAGGCCCCCTATAATTCACCCCTCCACTTT
TRBJ1-1 | NA | once | TRBV4-1 | CASSQLQGTENTEAFF | TGCGCCAGCAGCCAGCTCCAGGGTACCGAGAACACTGAAGCTTTCTTT
TRBJ1-2 | NA | NA | TRBV5-1 | CASSLGEGTPSRGYTF | TGCGCCAGCAGCTTGGGGGAGGGGACCCCTTCCAGGGGCTACACCTTC
TRBJ2-5 | TRBD2 | once | TRBV7-6 | CASSLEASGDQETQYF | TGTGCCAGCAGCTTAGAGGCTAGCGGGGACCAAGAGACCCAGTACTTC
TRBJ1-2 | NA | NA | TRBV4-1 | CASSHTETWEGEWGYTF | TGCGCCAGCAGCCACACGGAAACGTGGGAGGGCGAGTGGGGCTACACCTTC